These T cell receptor beta chains were read from a single sample in a study of T cells after yellow fever vaccination. In TCRdb, the 5' RACE reads were re-called with MiXCR into one record per CDR3 protein. The sample yields 200,000 to 300,000 distinct CDR3 sequences, about 3.9% seen once. The sequenced sample was PBMCs, obtained 15 days after the yellow fever booster vaccination. The receptors stem from a man aged 18 to 30 who received the YFV17D yellow fever vaccine. CDR3s include the opening cysteine and the closing phenylalanine or tryptophan. Fields, in order: clone size, CDR3 length, V gene, J gene, CDR3 protein. For some rows the clone size is stated as once, few or many, or as a class when expanded; others skip it.

clone_size: many; cdr3_length: 16; v_call: TRBV10-3; j_call: TRBJ2-7; cdr3_aa: CAISEIKTGGTYEQYF
clone_size: many; cdr3_length: 13; v_call: TRBV5-1; j_call: TRBJ2-7; cdr3_aa: CASSPGPTYEQYF
clone_size: NA; cdr3_length: 11; v_call: TRBV7-9; j_call: TRBJ1-1; cdr3_aa: CASSLEQEAFF
clone_size: many; cdr3_length: 16; v_call: TRBV7-9; j_call: TRBJ2-3; cdr3_aa: CASSPGGQAFTDTQYF
clone_size: many; cdr3_length: 14; v_call: TRBV6-5; j_call: TRBJ2-1; cdr3_aa: CASSGQGYYNEQFF
clone_size: many; cdr3_length: 15; v_call: TRBV7-3; j_call: TRBJ2-7; cdr3_aa: CASSLTGTGAYEQYF
clone_size: many; cdr3_length: 14; v_call: TRBV3-1; j_call: TRBJ1-6; cdr3_aa: CASSPRTGGGPLHF
clone_size: many; cdr3_length: 16; v_call: TRBV7-2; j_call: TRBJ2-2; cdr3_aa: CASSRAGRGIPGELFF
clone_size: many; cdr3_length: 15; v_call: TRBV4-1; j_call: TRBJ1-2; cdr3_aa: CASSQDTGANYGYTF
clone_size: many; cdr3_length: 16; v_call: TRBV12-3/TRBV12-4; j_call: TRBJ1-5; cdr3_aa: CASSSGYGRSNQPQHF
clone_size: many; cdr3_length: 13; v_call: TRBV6-5; j_call: TRBJ1-6; cdr3_aa: CASSYSSGRPLHF
clone_size: many; cdr3_length: 17; v_call: TRBV3-1; j_call: TRBJ2-7; cdr3_aa: CASSQDRWGINSYEQYF
clone_size: many; cdr3_length: 17; v_call: TRBV4-1; j_call: TRBJ1-3; cdr3_aa: CASSQGSSEGSGNTIYF
clone_size: many; cdr3_length: 14; v_call: TRBV7-2; j_call: TRBJ2-7; cdr3_aa: CASSLVRSSYEQYF
clone_size: many; cdr3_length: 15; v_call: TRBV10-3; j_call: TRBJ1-2; cdr3_aa: CAISGLQESSYGYTF
clone_size: many; cdr3_length: 15; v_call: TRBV6-2/TRBV6-3; j_call: TRBJ2-2; cdr3_aa: CASSYSMARTGELFF
clone_size: many; cdr3_length: 17; v_call: TRBV18; j_call: TRBJ2-3; cdr3_aa: CASSPKTSGGARDTQYF
clone_size: many; cdr3_length: 16; v_call: TRBV3-1; j_call: TRBJ2-1; cdr3_aa: CASSRLAGGRYNEQFF
clone_size: many; cdr3_length: 12; v_call: TRBV29-1; j_call: TRBJ2-5; cdr3_aa: CSVNGREETQYF
clone_size: many; cdr3_length: 14; v_call: TRBV12-3/TRBV12-4; j_call: TRBJ2-2; cdr3_aa: CASSRTGGAGELFF
clone_size: many; cdr3_length: 15; v_call: TRBV5-1; j_call: TRBJ2-3; cdr3_aa: CASSAFPGGPDTQYF
clone_size: few; cdr3_length: 14; v_call: TRBV7-9; j_call: TRBJ2-3; cdr3_aa: CASSFNPPPDTQYF
clone_size: many; cdr3_length: 13; v_call: TRBV30; j_call: TRBJ2-7; cdr3_aa: CAWTPGARYEQYF
clone_size: many; cdr3_length: 14; v_call: TRBV9; j_call: TRBJ1-2; cdr3_aa: CASSVGLAGDGYTF
clone_size: many; cdr3_length: 15; v_call: TRBV29-1; j_call: TRBJ2-3; cdr3_aa: CSVESPGLETDTQYF
clone_size: many; cdr3_length: 14; v_call: TRBV7-2; j_call: TRBJ1-5; cdr3_aa: CASSLQPVNQPQHF
clone_size: many; cdr3_length: 15; v_call: TRBV12-3/TRBV12-4; j_call: TRBJ1-1; cdr3_aa: CASTQSVVPNTEAFF
clone_size: many; cdr3_length: 15; v_call: TRBV5-4; j_call: TRBJ1-2; cdr3_aa: CASRPTRQGNYGYTF
clone_size: many; cdr3_length: 19; v_call: TRBV28; j_call: TRBJ2-4; cdr3_aa: CASSRRGLAGVLAKNIQYF
clone_size: NA; cdr3_length: 13; v_call: TRBV11-2; j_call: TRBJ1-3; cdr3_aa: CASSTAPGNTIYF
clone_size: many; cdr3_length: 13; v_call: TRBV5-1; j_call: TRBJ1-5; cdr3_aa: CARTQGSNQPQHF
clone_size: many; cdr3_length: 18; v_call: TRBV19; j_call: TRBJ1-6; cdr3_aa: CASSITIQRWQYNSPLHF
clone_size: many; cdr3_length: 14; v_call: TRBV5-5; j_call: TRBJ1-4; cdr3_aa: CASSLVVFNEKLFF
clone_size: many; cdr3_length: 12; v_call: TRBV6-5; j_call: TRBJ1-6; cdr3_aa: CASSYSRAPLHF
clone_size: many; cdr3_length: 13; v_call: TRBV30; j_call: TRBJ2-3; cdr3_aa: CAWSGASSYTQYF
clone_size: many; cdr3_length: 16; v_call: TRBV4-3; j_call: TRBJ2-1; cdr3_aa: CASSQDPSRGWDEQFF
clone_size: many; cdr3_length: 15; v_call: TRBV12-3/TRBV12-4; j_call: TRBJ1-5; cdr3_aa: CASSSLRQSNQPQHF
clone_size: NA; cdr3_length: 14; v_call: TRBV30; j_call: TRBJ2-3; cdr3_aa: CAWRAGGDADTQYF
clone_size: few; cdr3_length: 14; v_call: TRBV12-3/TRBV12-4; j_call: TRBJ2-7; cdr3_aa: CASSLGDRSYEQYF
clone_size: many; cdr3_length: 14; v_call: TRBV2; j_call: TRBJ2-3; cdr3_aa: CASRQGPITDTQYF
clone_size: many; cdr3_length: 15; v_call: TRBV7-9; j_call: TRBJ2-1; cdr3_aa: CASSLVVRGGHEQFF
clone_size: many; cdr3_length: 13; v_call: TRBV6-2/TRBV6-3; j_call: TRBJ2-4; cdr3_aa: CASSRQGWNIQYF
clone_size: many; cdr3_length: 16; v_call: TRBV25-1; j_call: TRBJ2-2; cdr3_aa: CATLPGASGGTGELFF
clone_size: many; cdr3_length: 14; v_call: TRBV19; j_call: TRBJ2-2; cdr3_aa: CASSTSWDSGELFF
clone_size: many; cdr3_length: 14; v_call: TRBV7-2; j_call: TRBJ2-5; cdr3_aa: CASMESAYQETQYF
clone_size: many; cdr3_length: 14; v_call: TRBV19; j_call: TRBJ2-3; cdr3_aa: CASSMAGATDTQYF
clone_size: many; cdr3_length: 13; v_call: TRBV6-2/TRBV6-3; j_call: TRBJ2-5; cdr3_aa: CASSPGAGETQYF
clone_size: many; cdr3_length: 14; v_call: TRBV4-3; j_call: TRBJ1-2; cdr3_aa: CASSPTDRGYGYTF
clone_size: many; cdr3_length: 14; v_call: TRBV6-2/TRBV6-3; j_call: TRBJ1-2; cdr3_aa: CASRRTGGFHGYTF
clone_size: many; cdr3_length: 16; v_call: TRBV7-2; j_call: TRBJ1-3; cdr3_aa: CASSPTGQSSGNTIYF
clone_size: few; cdr3_length: 16; v_call: TRBV4-1; j_call: TRBJ1-6; cdr3_aa: CASSPIGRGTNSPLHF
clone_size: many; cdr3_length: 14; v_call: TRBV28; j_call: TRBJ1-2; cdr3_aa: CASSAGGSGRGYTF
clone_size: many; cdr3_length: 16; v_call: TRBV11-2; j_call: TRBJ1-2; cdr3_aa: CASSLDPDGTDGGYTF
clone_size: many; cdr3_length: 15; v_call: TRBV7-2; j_call: TRBJ2-1; cdr3_aa: CASRPSQGSYNEQFF
clone_size: many; cdr3_length: 12; v_call: TRBV28; j_call: TRBJ1-1; cdr3_aa: CASSFQGVTAFF
clone_size: NA; cdr3_length: 14; v_call: TRBV12-3/TRBV12-4; j_call: TRBJ1-3; cdr3_aa: CASTADGSGNTIYF
clone_size: NA; cdr3_length: 14; v_call: TRBV5-1; j_call: TRBJ1-2; cdr3_aa: CASSLEGGNYGYTF
clone_size: many; cdr3_length: 15; v_call: TRBV6-5; j_call: TRBJ1-2; cdr3_aa: CASRTDNFDGNGYTF
clone_size: many; cdr3_length: 16; v_call: TRBV4-1; j_call: TRBJ1-2; cdr3_aa: CASSQPGTGGEGGYTF
clone_size: many; cdr3_length: 13; v_call: TRBV7-6; j_call: TRBJ2-3; cdr3_aa: CASSFRHGDTQYF